This T cell receptor (beta chain) came from a study of T cells in Graves' hyperthyroidism and ophthalmopathy. For the study at large: Peripheral blood was taken when the disease was first diagnosed, before any treatment began.

Over 18 months, lack of ophthalmopathy progression marked Graves' hyperthyroidism as stable. Subjects aged 18 to 65 presented with newly diagnosed hyperthyroidism of less than 2 months' duration. Clinical symptoms, serum thyroxine and TRAb, thyroid ultrasound and orbital computed tomography were used for the diagnoses. Regions amplified from RNA transcripts were the TCR beta CDR3 regions. HTBI primers were employed in a first-round RT-PCR of the TCR CDR3. TCRdb analysed the multiplex PCR reads with MiXCR anew, one entry per CDR3 protein. The table records about 560,000 distinct CDR3 sequences, over 15% of them present only once. The sample consisted of blood. This clonotype originated in a woman younger than 30 with Graves' hyperthyroidism.

CDR3 in amino acids: CASSWTSGPYNEQFF. The CDR3 DNA is TGTGCCAGCAGCTGGACTAGCGGCCCCTACAATGAGCAGTTCTTC. This rearrangement joins TRBV6-2 or TRBV6-3 to TRBJ2-1; 10 bases map to TRBD2. The V and J ends lost 6 bases and 2 bases, in that order; junction bases with no gene match: 4. Germline V lookup: CDR1 MNHEY, CDR2 SVGEGT. The CDR3 consists of 15 residues.